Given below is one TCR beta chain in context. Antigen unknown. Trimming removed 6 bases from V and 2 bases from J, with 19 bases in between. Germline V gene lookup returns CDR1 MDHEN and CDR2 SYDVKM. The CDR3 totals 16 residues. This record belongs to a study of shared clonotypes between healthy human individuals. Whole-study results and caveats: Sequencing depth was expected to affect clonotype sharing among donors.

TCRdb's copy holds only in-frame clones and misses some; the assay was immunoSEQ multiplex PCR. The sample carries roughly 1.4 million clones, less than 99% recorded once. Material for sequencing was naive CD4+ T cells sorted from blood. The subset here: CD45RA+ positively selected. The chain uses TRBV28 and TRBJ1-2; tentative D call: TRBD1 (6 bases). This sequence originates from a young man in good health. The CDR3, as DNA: TGTGCCAGCAGCCGCCCGATCAGGGGATCAAACTATGGCTACACCTTC. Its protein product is CASSRPIRGSNYGYTF.